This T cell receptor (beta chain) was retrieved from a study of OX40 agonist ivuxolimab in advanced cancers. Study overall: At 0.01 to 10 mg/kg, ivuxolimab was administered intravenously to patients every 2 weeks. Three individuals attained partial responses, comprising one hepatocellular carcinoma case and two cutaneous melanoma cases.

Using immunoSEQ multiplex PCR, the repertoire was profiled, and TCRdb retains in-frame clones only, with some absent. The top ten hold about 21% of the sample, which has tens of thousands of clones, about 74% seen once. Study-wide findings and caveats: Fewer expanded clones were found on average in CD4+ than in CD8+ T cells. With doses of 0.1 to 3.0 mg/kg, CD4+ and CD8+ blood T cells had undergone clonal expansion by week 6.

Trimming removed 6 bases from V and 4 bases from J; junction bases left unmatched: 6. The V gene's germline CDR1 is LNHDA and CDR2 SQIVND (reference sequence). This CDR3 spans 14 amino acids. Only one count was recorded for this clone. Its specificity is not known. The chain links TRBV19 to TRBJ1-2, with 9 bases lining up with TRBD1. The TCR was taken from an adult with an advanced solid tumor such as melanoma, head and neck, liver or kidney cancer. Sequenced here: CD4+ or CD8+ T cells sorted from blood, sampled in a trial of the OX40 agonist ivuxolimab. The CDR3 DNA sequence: TGTGCCAGTAGCGCCGGGACAGGGACCTATGGCTACACCTTC. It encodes CASSAGTGTYGYTF.